A single sample is the source of the 20 T cell receptor beta chains below, sequenced in a study of OX40 agonist ivuxolimab in advanced cancers. This table comes from immunoSEQ multiplex PCR, and its TCRdb copy is limited to in-frame clones, with some not included. The table shows fewer than 85,000 clones, with around 87% occurring only once. The sample here was CD4+ or CD8+ T cells sorted from blood, taken in a trial of the OX40 agonist ivuxolimab. The receptor set was obtained from an adult with an advanced solid tumor such as melanoma, head and neck, liver or kidney cancer.

The chain combines TRBV5-1 with TRBJ2-7, with TRBD2 matching over 8 bases. The germline gives CDR1 SGHRS, CDR2 YFSETQ. The CDR3 contains 17 residues. V shed 0 bases and J 2 bases; nucleotides not matched to a gene: 10. In DNA, the CDR3 is TGCGCCAGCAGCTTGGTGGCGGGAGGAGGCCCCACCTACGAGCAGTACTTC. It encodes CASSLVAGGGPTYEQYF.

The chain carries TRBV9 and TRBJ2-5; 10 nucleotides line up with TRBD1. The V gene's germline CDR1 is SGDLS and CDR2 YYNGEE. The length of the CDR3 is 15 residues. J gave up 5 bases and V 2 bases, and 6 bases lay outside the gene matches. CDR3 amino acids: CASSVGTGDGETQYF. CDR3 DNA: TGTGCCAGCAGCGTCGGGACAGGGGATGGGGAGACCCAGTACTTC.

CDR3 sequence: CASSLAQGRGGYTF. Here the CDR3 DNA reads TGCGCCAGCAGCTTGGCTCAAGGCCGAGGTGGCTACACCTTC. The chain has TRBV5-1 and TRBJ1-2; D gene unclear. From germline, CDR1 is SGHRS and CDR2 YFSETQ. The CDR3 is 14 residues long. Trimming removed 0 bases at V and 7 bases at J, with 13 bases between.

The chain uses TRBV19 and TRBJ1-1; 7 nucleotides match TRBD1. The germline gives CDR1 LNHDA, CDR2 SQIVND (reference sequence). V was clipped by 8 bases and J by 2 bases; unmatched bases: 8. CDR3 length: 14 residues. The CDR3 DNA reads TGTGCCAGTCGTACGGGACAGCTAAACACTGAAGCTTTCTTT. It is translated as CASRTGQLNTEAFF.

The DNA for the CDR3 is TGTGCCAGCAGCACCGGGACTAGCGGGGGGTGGGGAGAGACCCAGTACTTC. This translates into CASSTGTSGGWGETQYF. The genes are TRBV5-4 and TRBJ2-5; 15 bases match TRBD2. CDR1 is SGHNT, CDR2 YYREEE, per germline (reference sequence). Unmatched junction bases numbered 8, after V lost 4 bases and J lost 4 bases. The CDR3 covers 17 residues.

The J gene is TRBJ1-5, the V gene TRBV7-2; D gene ambiguous. Germline assignment: CDR1 SGHTA and CDR2 FQGNSA. The germline V and J ends were trimmed by 5 bases and 11 bases, with 16 bases remaining between them. This CDR3 is built from 13 residues. The CDR3 reads CASSLGPVGTQHF. CDR3 nucleotides: TGTGCCAGCAGCCTTGGGCCCGTTGGAACCCAGCATTTT.

This chain joins TRBV18 and TRBJ2-3; 8 nucleotides match TRBD1. V lost 5 bases and J lost 0; bases outside the gene matches: 4. CDR1 and CDR2 from the germline V gene are KGHSH and LQKENI. The CDR3 contains 15 residues. CDR3 DNA sequence: TGTGCCAGCTCATCGACAGGGGCCAGCACAGATACGCAGTATTTT. Its protein product is CASSSTGASTDTQYF.

This CDR3 reads CASSPPMDRGRGYTF. The DNA for the CDR3 is TGTGCCAGCTCACCACCTATGGACAGGGGCCGGGGCTACACCTTC. The chain carries TRBV18 and TRBJ1-2, with 9 bases matching TRBD1. Unmatched junction bases numbered 7, after V lost 0 bases and J lost 8 bases. The CDR3 has 15 residues. CDR1 and CDR2 from the germline V gene are KGHSH and LQKENI.

The chain joins TRBV6-6 to TRBJ1-6; TRBD1 matches 7 bases. J was trimmed by 7 bases and V by 0 bases; bases with no gene match: 3. Per the germline V gene, CDR1 is MNHNY and CDR2 is SVGAGI (reference sequence). The CDR3 consists of 15 residues. In nucleotides, the CDR3 is TGTGCCAGCAGTTACTCGAACAGGGGAAATTCACCCCTCCACTTT. It yields the protein CASSYSNRGNSPLHF.

The chain joins TRBV18 to TRBJ1-6; a possible D gene is TRBD1 (6 bases). This CDR3 has 15 residues. Germline V gives CDR1 KGHSH, CDR2 LQKENI. V gave up 1 base and J gave up 7 bases, with 11 bases separating them. CDR3 sequence: CASSPLSQGNSPLHF. The CDR3 DNA sequence: TGTGCCAGCTCACCACTCTCCCAGGGGAATTCACCCCTCCACTTT.

This clone was observed once. The CDR3 nucleotides are TGTGCCAGCAGCTTGTACCACGCCAACACCGGGGAGCTGTTTTTT. It translates to CASSLYHANTGELFF. The chain uses TRBV5-5 and TRBJ2-2; D is undetermined. The ends were cut back, 1 base at V and 2 bases at J, with 9 bases in the middle. The germline V gene has CDR1 SGHKS and CDR2 YYEKEE (reference sequence). The CDR3 sequence is 15 residues long.

J is TRBJ1-1 and V is TRBV5-1; no definite D call. Per germline, CDR1 SGHRS and CDR2 YFSETQ. This CDR3 is 15 amino acids long. Trimming cost V 0 bases and J 0 bases, with 9 bases left between them. In DNA, the CDR3 is TGCGCCAGCAGCTTGGAACGGCTCATGAACACTGAAGCTTTCTTT. It translates to CASSLERLMNTEAFF. The whole variable domain, remainder taken from reference TRBV5-1 and TRBJ1-1, is KAGVTQTPRYLIKTRGQQVTLSCSPISGHRSVSWYQQTPGQGLQFLFEYFSETQRNKGNFPGRFSGRQFSNSRSEMNVSTLELGDSALYLCASSLERLMNTEAFFGQGTRLTVV.

The V gene is TRBV7-7, the J gene TRBJ1-5; D unclear. CDR3 length: 16 residues. Deletions cut 6 bases from V and 2 bases from J, with 17 bases between. CDR1 is SSHAT, CDR2 FNYEAQ, per germline (reference sequence). DNA for the CDR3: TGTGCCAGCAGTCACTCCGGCTGTTTGGGCAATCAGCCCCAGCATTTT. Its protein is CASSHSGCLGNQPQHF.

V and J are TRBV10-1 and TRBJ2-4, with 7 bases that match TRBD2. The ends lost 0 bases at V and 1 base at J; junction bases unmatched: 0. The CDR3 consists of 15 residues. Germline-derived CDR1 and CDR2 are WNHNN and SYGVQD (reference sequence). CDR3 in amino acids: CASSESGGAKNIQYF. CDR3 sequence (DNA): TGCGCCAGCAGTGAGTCCGGGGGGGCCAAAAACATTCAGTACTTC.

This chain links TRBV10-3 with TRBJ2-5; maybe TRBD2 (5 bases). With 4 bases removed from V and 3 bases from J, the gap between germline ends came to 9 bases. CDR3 size: 13 residues. CDR1 and CDR2 from the germline V gene are ENHRY and SYGVKD. The DNA for the CDR3 is TGTGCCATCAGTGGAGCGGAGAAAGAGACCCAGTACTTC. Protein product: CAISGAEKETQYF.

V gene TRBV6-5 combines with J gene TRBJ2-1; 7 bases agree with TRBD1. Per germline, CDR1 MNHEY and CDR2 SVGAGI. This CDR3 has 16 residues. Germline trimming cut 0 bases from V and 4 bases from J; bases unmatched to any gene: 6. CDR3 DNA sequence: TGTGCCAGCAGTTACTCGCAGGGGGTACCTTACAATGAGCAGTTCTTC. This sequence encodes CASSYSQGVPYNEQFF.

This chain joins TRBV15 and TRBJ2-4, with 8 positions matching TRBD2. The V segment lost 1 base and the J segment 0 bases; nucleotides outside the gene matches: 5. Germline assignment: CDR1 LNHNV and CDR2 YYDKDF (reference sequence). This CDR3 region has 17 residues. The CDR3 reads CATSRVGGGEAKNIQYF. DNA of the CDR3: TGTGCCACCAGCAGAGTCGGGGGGGGCGAAGCCAAAAACATTCAGTACTTC. Full variable domain (missing parts from reference TRBV15 and TRBJ2-4): DAMVIQNPRYQVTQFGKPVTLSCSQTLNHNVMYWYQQKSSQAPKLLFHYYDKDFNNEADTPDNFQSRRPNTSFCFLDIRSPGLGDTAMYLCATSRVGGGEAKNIQYFGAGTRLSVL.

Details on this clone: A read error may produce the germline difference seen at one junction end. In nucleotides, the CDR3 is TGTGCCAGCAGCTTAGATATCGGGACTAGGTTTTTT. This encodes CASSLDIGTRFF. This chain uses TRBV7-2 with TRBJ2-3, with 8 bases fitting TRBD2. The CDR3 is made up of 12 amino acids. CDR1 is SGHTA and CDR2 is FQGNSA in the germline V gene.

This clone was picked up one time. This chain joins TRBV15 and TRBJ1-5; D remains ambiguous. Germline V gene data show CDR1 as LNHNV and CDR2 as YYDKDF (reference sequence). The CDR3 is 12 residues long. The ends were cut back, 4 bases at V and 4 bases at J, with 5 bases in the middle. In nucleotides, the CDR3 is TGTGCCACCAGCAACCCAAATCAGCCCCAGCATTTT. It translates to CATSNPNQPQHF.

This clone came up once. The chain combines TRBV10-1 with TRBJ2-7; D possibly corresponds to TRBD1 (6 bases). The germline V gene encodes CDR1 WNHNN and CDR2 SYGVQD (reference sequence). V lost 0 bases and J lost 1, with 10 bases in between. CDR3 length: 15 amino acids. CDR3 sequence: CASSESGARSYEQYF. The CDR3 DNA reads as TGCGCCAGCAGTGAGTCGGGGGCGCGGTCCTACGAGCAGTACTTC.